The next 9 T cell receptor beta chains were all read from a single sample in a study of response to subunit inactivated influenza vaccine. A single record per CDR3 protein comes from TCRdb applying MiXCR to the RT-PCR reads. The sample holds 500,000 to 600,000 distinct CDR3 sequences, approximately 7.7% seen once. Sample: PBMCs from blood, taken 23 to 25 months after vaccination. Receptors were obtained from a man aged 45 to 70 who received an inactivated influenza vaccine.

This chain connects TRBV18 to TRBJ2-1; a possible D gene is TRBD2 (6 bases). The length of the CDR3 is 14 residues. Germline V CDR1 and CDR2: KGHSH, LQKENI. Trimming removed 3 bases from V and 7 bases from J, with 13 bases in between. The CDR3 nucleotides are TGTGCCAGCTCACCGCCGGGACTCTTGAATGAGCAGTTCTTC. Encoded protein: CASSPPGLLNEQFF.

This clonotype occurred many times. V usage is TRBV12-3 or TRBV12-4 and J usage is TRBJ2-7; TRBD2 matches 10 bases. V lost 4 bases, J lost 3 bases, and 0 bases stayed unmatched. CDR3 length: 13 amino acids. The CDR3 region is CASSWTSGYEQYF. The CDR3 DNA is TGTGCCAGCAGTTGGACTAGCGGCTACGAGCAGTACTTC.

This clonotype was recorded a few times. V gene TRBV6-5 combines with J gene TRBJ1-1; D might be TRBD1 (6 bases). This CDR3 contains 15 residues. V was clipped by 2 bases and J by 5 bases, with 15 bases between them. CDR1 and CDR2 from the germline V gene are MNHEY and SVGAGI. CDR3 sequence (DNA): TGTGCCAGCAGTTACAACACCCGCCAGGGGACTGAAGCTTTCTTT. This translates into CASSYNTRQGTEAFF.

This clonotype has at least ten counts. The gene calls are TRBV12-3 or TRBV12-4 and TRBJ1-1; 8 bases agree with TRBD1. This CDR3 spans 13 amino acids. V dropped 5 bases and J dropped 7; count of bases not matched to a gene: 6. The CDR3 region is CASSQTGGGEAFF. CDR3 nucleotides: TGTGCCAGCAGTCAAACAGGGGGAGGTGAAGCTTTCTTT.

This sequence joins TRBV7-8 and TRBJ1-6; D possibly corresponds to TRBD1 (6 bases). Germline V lookup: CDR1 SGHVS, CDR2 FQNEAQ. The CDR3 runs 17 residues. With 6 bases removed from V and 9 bases from J, the gap between germline ends came to 24 bases. The CDR3 spells CASSYRLGADRSSPLHF. Written as DNA, the CDR3 is TGTGCCAGCAGTTATCGATTGGGGGCAGATCGGAGTTCACCCCTCCACTTT.

This clonotype was recorded at least ten times. The CDR3 region is CSVESGLEQFF. The CDR3 coding sequence is TGCAGCGTTGAATCCGGGCTTGAGCAGTTCTTC. The chain joins TRBV29-1 to TRBJ2-1; D remains ambiguous. Germline CDR1 and CDR2: SQVTM and ANQGSEA. This CDR3 has 11 amino acids. V lost 2 bases, J lost 9 bases, and 8 bases lay in between.

The V and J genes are TRBV20-1 and TRBJ2-7, with TRBD2 as a possible D gene (5 bases). Trimming cost V 1 base and J 3 bases, with 10 bases left between them. This CDR3 is 13 amino acids long. Germline V gives CDR1 DFQATT, CDR2 SNEGSKA (reference sequence). CDR3 amino acids: CSARGRAGYEQYF. The CDR3 coding sequence is TGCAGTGCTAGAGGGCGGGCCGGCTACGAGCAGTACTTC.

The rearrangement uses TRBV7-9 and TRBJ1-2; the D is unclear. The CDR3 runs 12 residues. Germline CDR1 SEHNR, CDR2 FQNEAQ (reference sequence). The ends were cut back, 8 bases at V and 2 bases at J, with 9 bases in the middle. CDR3 sequence (DNA): TGTGCCAGCGGGGAGAACAACTATGGCTACACCTTC. Protein product: CASGENNYGYTF.

The chain combines TRBV12-3 or TRBV12-4 with TRBJ2-7, with no clear D. Trimming stripped 5 bases from V and 6 bases from J, with 14 bases between. This CDR3 has 13 residues. CDR3 amino acids: CASSPRAKGEQYF. CDR3 nucleotide sequence: TGTGCCAGCAGTCCCCGGGCTAAAGGCGAGCAGTACTTC.